This TCR beta chain is from a study of radiotherapy plus CTLA-4 blockade in lung cancer. Findings of the study overall: Early blood T cell clone changes and increased post-radiation serum interferon-beta were reportedly the strongest response predictors.

Data came from immunoSEQ multiplex PCR; TCRdb stores just in-frame clones and leaves some out. The table records tens of thousands of clones, more than 75% of them present only once. The CDR3 is made up of 15 amino acids. With 4 bases removed from V and 3 bases from J, the gap between germline ends came to 15 bases. Per germline, CDR1 SGHTA and CDR2 FQGTGA. Regarding this clone: The target antigen is unknown.

It was focal radiation plus CTLA-4 blockade with ipilimumab that patients with chemo-refractory metastatic non-small-cell lung cancer received. The receptor comes from a human donor with non-small cell lung cancer who had stable disease on radiotherapy plus ipilimumab. The source material was peripheral blood, sampled from a patient treated with radiotherapy plus ipilimumab. The chain combines TRBV7-3 with TRBJ2-5; D gene ambiguous. The CDR3 reads CASSYQPGSEETQYF. The CDR3 DNA sequence: TGTGCCAGCAGCTACCAACCGGGCTCGGAAGAGACCCAGTACTTC.